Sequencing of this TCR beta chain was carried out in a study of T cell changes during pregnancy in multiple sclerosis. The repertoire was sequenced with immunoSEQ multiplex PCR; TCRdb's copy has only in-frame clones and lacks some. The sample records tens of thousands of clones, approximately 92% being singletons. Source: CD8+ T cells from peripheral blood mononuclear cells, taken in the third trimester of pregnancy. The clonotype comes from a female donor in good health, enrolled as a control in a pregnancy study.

The CDR3: CASSSGQGGGTEAFF. The CDR3 region has the DNA TGTGCCAGCAGCAGTGGACAGGGAGGAGGCACTGAAGCTTTCTTT. The chain has TRBV5-6 and TRBJ1-1; 8 positions agree with TRBD1. The CDR3 length is 15 residues. Germline CDR1 reads SGHDT; CDR2 reads YYEEEE. J was trimmed by 4 bases and V by 4 bases; bases with no gene match: 9.